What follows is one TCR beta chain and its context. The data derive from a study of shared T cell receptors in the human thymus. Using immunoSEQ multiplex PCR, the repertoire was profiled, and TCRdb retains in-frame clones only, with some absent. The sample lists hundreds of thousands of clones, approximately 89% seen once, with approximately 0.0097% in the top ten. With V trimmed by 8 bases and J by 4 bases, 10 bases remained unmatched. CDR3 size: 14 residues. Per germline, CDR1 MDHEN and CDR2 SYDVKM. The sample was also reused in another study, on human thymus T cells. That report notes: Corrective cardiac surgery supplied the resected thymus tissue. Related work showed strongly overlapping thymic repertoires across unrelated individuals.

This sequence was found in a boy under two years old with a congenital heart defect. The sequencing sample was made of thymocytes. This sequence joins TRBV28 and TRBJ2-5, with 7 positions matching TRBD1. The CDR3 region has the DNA TGTGCCAGCCGCATCGGGACAGTGGGAGAGACCCAGTACTTC. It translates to CASRIGTVGETQYF.